The clone carrying this TCR beta chain was seen a few times. Its antigen is unknown. CDR1 MRHNA and CDR2 SNTAGT come from the germline V gene. This CDR3 spans 15 amino acids. V lost 6 bases, J lost 2 bases, and 4 bases stayed unmatched. TCRB transcripts that were expressed got sequenced, as all of the isolated RNA had been reverse transcribed. Sequencing was performed with immunoSEQ multiplex PCR; in TCRdb, only in-frame clones are kept and a portion is missing. This table has about 220,000 clones, roughly 10% appearing once. The data derive from a study of beta chain features in type 1 diabetes. Sorting produced populations that all topped 95% purity. Study outcomes and limitations: Shortening that was moderate but significant affected the TCRB CDR3s of Type 1 diabetes patients in all four CD4+ subsets. Since sequencing was performed on cDNA, cells with high TCR expression could be over-represented.

The source of this sequence is a man in his late teens or twenties in good health. Sample: central memory CD4+ T cells from blood. The rearrangement links TRBV6-4 to TRBJ2-1, with TRBD1 identical over 10 bases. The CDR3 bases are TGTGCCAGCAGCGCCGGACAGGGGGCCTACAATGAGCAGTTCTTC. Translated, it gives CASSAGQGAYNEQFF.